This T cell receptor (beta chain) was retrieved from a study of neurological immune-mediated disorders. Documented time point: longitudinal time-point 1 (baseline). This clonotype was seen many times. TCRdb reprocessed the 5' RACE reads with MiXCR, giving one entry per CDR3 protein. This table holds around 69,000 distinct CDR3 sequences, around 9.6% found once. This CDR3 is built from 14 residues. The J segment lost 1 base and the V segment lost 6 bases, leaving 9 bases of the junction unmatched. Germline V gives CDR1 DFQATT, CDR2 SNEGSKA (reference sequence). Sequencing was done on a sample of PBMCs. The chain joins TRBV20-1 to TRBJ2-7, with 7 bases identical to TRBD2. The clonotype comes from a man younger than 40 in good health. The CDR3 region has the DNA TGCAGTGCCCAGGCAGCGGGAATTTCCTACGAGCAGTACTTC. Its protein is CSAQAAGISYEQYF.